The 12 T cell receptor beta chains reported below all come from one sample, sequenced in a study of blood T cell repertoires in COVID-19. TCRdb's copy holds only in-frame clones and misses some; the assay was immunoSEQ multiplex PCR. Counted here are more than 13,000 clones, about 90% occurring once; the ten biggest clones make up over 8%. Sequenced: peripheral blood. The receptors derive from a human donor in a cohort sampled during active COVID-19.

V usage is TRBV28 and J usage is TRBJ1-2; the D gene is possibly TRBD1 (6 bases). CDR3 length: 13 amino acids. Trimming shortened V by 8 bases and J by 2 bases, and 12 bases separated the two germline ends. Germline V lookup: CDR1 MDHEN, CDR2 SYDVKM. CDR3 residues: CASQAGQNYGYTF. For the CDR3, the DNA is TGTGCCAGCCAAGCAGGACAGAACTATGGCTACACCTTC.

V usage is TRBV19 and J usage is TRBJ1-6; TRBD1 matches 7 bases. Germline V gene sequence: CDR1 LNHDA, CDR2 SQIVND (reference sequence). Trimming took 5 bases from V and 0 from J; bases not matched to a gene: 7. The CDR3 extends over 17 amino acids. The CDR3 here is CASSPDRQSSYNSPLHF. The CDR3 region has the DNA TGTGCCAGTAGTCCGGACAGGCAGAGCTCCTATAATTCACCCCTCCACTTT.

The rearrangement uses TRBV27 and TRBJ1-1, with a tentative D call TRBD1 (6 bases). The CDR3 sequence is 14 residues long. The V gene's germline CDR1 is MNHEY and CDR2 SMNVEV (reference sequence). Deletions cut 6 bases from V and 1 base from J, with 12 bases between. This CDR3 is CASRIGQPNTEAFF. The DNA for the CDR3 is TGTGCCAGCAGGATCGGACAGCCGAACACTGAAGCTTTCTTT.

This chain connects TRBV7-9 to TRBJ2-3; 9 bases fit TRBD1. The germline V gene encodes CDR1 SEHNR and CDR2 FQNEAQ (reference sequence). V gave up 5 bases and J gave up 3 bases; unmatched junction bases: 9. This CDR3 comprises 16 residues. CDR3 in DNA: TGTGCCAGCAGCGAATGGAACAGGGGGCTGACAGATACGCAGTATTTT. Its protein product is CASSEWNRGLTDTQYF.

The chain is built from TRBV3-1 (or the pseudogene TRBV3-2) and TRBJ2-7; 8 bases match TRBD2. The CDR3 loop spans 14 amino acids. V lost 0 bases and J lost 7; bases outside the gene matches: 5. Per the germline V gene, CDR1 is LGHDT and CDR2 is YNNKEL (reference sequence). The CDR3, as DNA: TGTGCCAGCAGCCAAGAAGGACTAGCCAGGGAGCAGTACTTC. Translation: CASSQEGLAREQYF.

The chain joins TRBV7-9 to TRBJ1-4; TRBD1 aligns across 9 bases. Germline V gives CDR1 SEHNR, CDR2 FQNEAQ (reference sequence). This CDR3 is built from 15 residues. V trimming: 4 bases; J trimming: 4 bases; junction bases outside the gene matches: 4. DNA of the CDR3: TGTGCCAGCAGCTCGGGACAGGGAGTTAATGAAAAACTGTTTTTT. This gives the protein CASSSGQGVNEKLFF.

The chain combines TRBV28 with TRBJ2-2; D is unclear. Germline V gives CDR1 MDHEN, CDR2 SYDVKM. Trimming cost V 0 bases and J 0 bases, with 8 bases left between them. The CDR3 covers 16 residues. In DNA, the CDR3 is TGTGCCAGCAGTTTATGGGAGACGGCGAACACCGGGGAGCTGTTTTTT. Translated: CASSLWETANTGELFF.

V gene TRBV13 combines with J gene TRBJ1-4; the D is unclear. V was clipped by 5 bases and J by 5 bases, with 24 bases between them. This CDR3 is built from 18 residues. Germline V gene sequence: CDR1 PRHDT, CDR2 FYEKMQ (reference sequence). CDR3 residues: CASSPRGFIGRKNEKLFF. Written as DNA, the CDR3 is TGTGCCAGCAGCCCTCGTGGGTTTATCGGGAGGAAAAATGAAAAACTGTTTTTT.

This chain uses TRBV3-1 (or the pseudogene TRBV3-2) with TRBJ2-2; 11 bases align to TRBD1. Germline CDR1 reads LGHDT; CDR2 reads YNNKEL (reference sequence). The V and J ends lost 4 bases and 6 bases, in that order; junction bases with no gene match: 7. CDR3 length equals 16 residues. This CDR3 reads CASSLRDRGAPGELFF. Here the CDR3 DNA reads TGTGCCAGCAGCCTCCGGGACAGGGGGGCCCCCGGGGAGCTGTTTTTT.

V and J are TRBV10-3 and TRBJ1-5; the match to TRBD1 covers 8 bases. The CDR3 contains 15 residues. V gave up 5 bases and J gave up 5 bases; unmatched junction bases: 8. Germline lookup yields CDR1 ENHRY and CDR2 SYGVKD. The CDR3 DNA follows: TGTGCCATCAGTACCGGACAGGGAGAACATCAGCCCCAGCATTTT. The encoded protein is CAISTGQGEHQPQHF.

The V gene is TRBV3-1 (or the pseudogene TRBV3-2), the J gene TRBJ2-4; 8 positions match TRBD1. Germline V lookup: CDR1 LGHDT, CDR2 YNNKEL (reference sequence). V was clipped by 4 bases and J by 8 bases; unmatched bases: 7. The CDR3 runs 14 residues. This CDR3 is CASSLSGQADIQYF. Here the CDR3 DNA reads TGTGCCAGCAGCCTCTCGGGACAGGCGGACATTCAGTACTTC.

In its sample, this clone was seen once. The chain recombines TRBV28 with TRBJ1-1, with TRBD1 as a possible D gene (5 bases). The CDR3 spans 15 residues. V was cut by 6 bases and J by 4 bases, with 18 bases left in between. From germline, CDR1 is MDHEN and CDR2 SYDVKM. The CDR3 sequence: CASRRVPGGGTEAFF. CDR3 nucleotides: TGTGCCAGCAGAAGGGTCCCCGGGGGTGGCACTGAAGCTTTCTTT.